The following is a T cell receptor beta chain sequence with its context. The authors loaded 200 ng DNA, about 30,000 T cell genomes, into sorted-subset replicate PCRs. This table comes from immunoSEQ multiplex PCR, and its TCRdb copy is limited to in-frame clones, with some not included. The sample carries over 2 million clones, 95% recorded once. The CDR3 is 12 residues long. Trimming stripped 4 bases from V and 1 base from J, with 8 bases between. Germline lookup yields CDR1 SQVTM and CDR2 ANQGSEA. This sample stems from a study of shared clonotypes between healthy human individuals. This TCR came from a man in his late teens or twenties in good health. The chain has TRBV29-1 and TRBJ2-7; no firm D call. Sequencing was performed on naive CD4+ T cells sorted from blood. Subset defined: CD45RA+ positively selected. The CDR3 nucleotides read TGCAGCGTTGTCCTGGGGTCCTACGAGCAGTACTTC. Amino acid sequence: CSVVLGSYEQYF.